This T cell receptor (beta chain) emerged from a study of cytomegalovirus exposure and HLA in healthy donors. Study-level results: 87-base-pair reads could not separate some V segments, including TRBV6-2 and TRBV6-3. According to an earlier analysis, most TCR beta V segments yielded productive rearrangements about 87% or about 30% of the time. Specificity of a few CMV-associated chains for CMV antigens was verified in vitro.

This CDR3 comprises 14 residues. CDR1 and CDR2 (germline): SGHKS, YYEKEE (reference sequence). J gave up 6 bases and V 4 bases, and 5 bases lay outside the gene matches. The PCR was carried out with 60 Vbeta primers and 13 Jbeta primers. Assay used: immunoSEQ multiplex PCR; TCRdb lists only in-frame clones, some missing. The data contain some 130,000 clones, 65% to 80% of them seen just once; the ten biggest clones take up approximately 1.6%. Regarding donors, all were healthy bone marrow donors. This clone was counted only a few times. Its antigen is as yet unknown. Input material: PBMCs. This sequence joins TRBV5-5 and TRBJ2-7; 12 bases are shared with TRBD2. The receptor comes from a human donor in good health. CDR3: CASSLLTSGSEQYF. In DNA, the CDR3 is TGTGCCAGCAGCCTCCTGACTAGCGGGAGCGAGCAGTACTTC.